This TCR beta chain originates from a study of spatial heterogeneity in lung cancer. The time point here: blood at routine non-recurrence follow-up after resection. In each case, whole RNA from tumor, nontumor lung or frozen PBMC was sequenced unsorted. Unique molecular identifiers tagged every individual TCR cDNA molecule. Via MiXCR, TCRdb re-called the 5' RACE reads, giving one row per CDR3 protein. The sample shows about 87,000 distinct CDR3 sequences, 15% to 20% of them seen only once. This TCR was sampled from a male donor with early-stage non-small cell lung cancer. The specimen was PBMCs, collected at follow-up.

CDR3: CASSTDPGQGSDTQYF. The CDR3 nucleotides read TGTGCCAGTAGCACAGATCCGGGACAGGGATCAGATACGCAGTATTTT. V usage is TRBV19 and J usage is TRBJ2-3; 9 nucleotides match TRBD1. Germline V gene lookup returns CDR1 LNHDA and CDR2 SQIVND (reference sequence). This CDR3 is 16 amino acids long. The V and J ends lost 6 bases and 4 bases, in that order; junction bases with no gene match: 11. Variable domain in full (rest from reference TRBV19 and TRBJ2-3): DGGITQSPKYLFRKEGQNVTLSCEQNLNHDAMYWYRQDPGQGLRLIYYSQIVNDFQKGDIAEGYSVSREKKESFPLTVTSAQKNPTAFYLCASSTDPGQGSDTQYFGPGTRLTVL.